These 3 T cell receptor beta chains originate from one sample sequenced in a study of shared clonotypes between healthy human individuals. Profiled with immunoSEQ multiplex PCR; TCRdb holds only in-frame clones, not every one. Of just over 2,000,000 clones listed, over 85% are singletons. The sample taken for sequencing was naive CD4+ T cells sorted from blood. As for subset: CD45RA+ positively selected. These receptors were obtained from a man aged 18 to 35 in good health.

About this clone itself: Distinct nucleotide sequences in the sample also encode this CDR3. The rearrangement joins TRBV20-1 to TRBJ2-5, with D possibly TRBD2 on 5 matching bases. The CDR3 has 11 residues. Germline V gene lookup returns CDR1 DFQATT and CDR2 SNEGSKA (reference sequence). Trimming pared 3 bases from V and 5 bases from J, leaving 7 bases between. The CDR3 protein is CSASSGETQYF. DNA for the CDR3: TGCAGTGCTAGTTCGGGGGAGACCCAGTACTTC.

The rearrangement joins TRBV2 to TRBJ2-1; 12 positions agree with TRBD2. Trimming took 5 bases from V and 6 from J; bases not matched to a gene: 2. Germline CDR1 is SNHLY and CDR2 is FYNNEI. The CDR3 has 14 amino acids. DNA for the CDR3: TGTGCCAGCAGTCTAGCGGGAGGGACCAATGAGCAGTTCTTC. Encoded protein: CASSLAGGTNEQFF.

The rearrangement uses TRBV28 and TRBJ2-2; 8 nucleotides line up with TRBD2. V was pared by 6 bases and J by 0 bases, with 3 bases of the junction left unmatched. Germline values: CDR1 MDHEN, CDR2 SYDVKM. CDR3 length equals 15 residues. The CDR3 nucleotides read TGTGCCAGCAGCTTAGCGGGAACGAACACCGGGGAGCTGTTTTTT. This sequence encodes CASSLAGTNTGELFF.